The entry below gives a single TCR beta chain sequence along with its context. Those enrolled, adults aged about 18 to 89 years, came from some 23 US areas. This entry belongs to a study of blood T cell repertoires in COVID-19. The CDR3 covers 17 residues. Germline CDR1 and CDR2: MRHNA and SNTAGT. V lost 2 bases, J lost 0 bases, and 14 bases lay in between. The method was immunoSEQ multiplex PCR; TCRdb's version includes in-frame clones alone and lacks a portion of them. Among hundreds of thousands of clones listed, 70% to 90% were seen once. The origin of this receptor is a man younger than 40 who had recovered from COVID-19. The sequencing input was PBMCs or T cells enriched from blood (not recorded which). The chain joins TRBV6-4 to TRBJ1-5; D perhaps matches TRBD1 (5 bases). In DNA, the CDR3 is TGTGCCAGCAGTGACCACAGGAGATACTATAGCAATCAGCCCCAGCATTTT. This sequence encodes CASSDHRRYYSNQPQHF.